A single sample is the source of the 10 T cell receptor beta chains below, sequenced in a study of CD8 T cells in Susac syndrome (dated 2019 in TCRdb). The method was the immunoSEQ multiplex PCR assay. RNA was extracted using the RNeasy kit, and about 0.45 to 1 ug of the RNA was reverse transcribed with random hexamers. The raw public data were reprocessed by TCRdb itself: fastp quality trimming at Q25, MiXCR clonotype calling, in-frame beta chains only. All rows with the same CDR3 protein become a single entry with the most common DNA and genes. The sample has about 80,000 distinct CDR3 sequences on record, roughly nine tenths of them singletons. 0.5% of the sample is held by the ten biggest clonotypes. The sample consisted of CD8+ T cells from PBMCs. The origin of the receptors is a human donor with multiple sclerosis.

The V gene is TRBV7-9, the J gene TRBJ2-3, with D tentatively TRBD2 (6 bases). CDR3 length: 11 residues. V was clipped by 10 bases and J by 3 bases, with 8 bases between them. The germline V gene encodes CDR1 SEHNR and CDR2 FQNEAQ (reference sequence). The CDR3 is CATGRTDTQYF. Here the CDR3 DNA reads TGTGCCACGGGGAGGACAGATACGCAGTATTTT. The whole variable domain, filled in from reference TRBV7-9 and TRBJ2-3, reads DTGVSQNPRHKITKRGQNVTFRCDPISEHNRLYWYRQTLGQGPEFLTYFQNEAQLEKSRLLSDRFSAERPKGSFSTLEIQRTEQGDSAMYLCATGRTDTQYFGPGTRLTVL.

J is TRBJ1-5 and V is TRBV27; possibly TRBD1 for D (5 bases). V lost 2 bases and J 6 bases, leaving 14 bases between the germline ends. The CDR3 loop spans 15 amino acids. Germline CDR1 is MNHEY and CDR2 is SMNVEV (reference sequence). DNA for the CDR3: TGTGCCAGCAGTTTAGTGGGCGGGGCTGGTCAGCCCCAGCATTTT. Its protein is CASSLVGGAGQPQHF.

The chain employs TRBV4-1 and TRBJ2-7; 7 nucleotides match TRBD2. Germline V gives CDR1 MGHRA, CDR2 YSYEKL. J was trimmed by 3 bases and V by 3 bases; bases with no gene match: 8. This CDR3 is built from 15 residues. The CDR3 DNA reads as TGCGCCAGCAGCCACCTCACGGGACTAAACTACGAGCAGTACTTC. Its translation: CASSHLTGLNYEQYF.

The chain is built from TRBV28 and TRBJ2-5, with D unresolved. This CDR3 has 11 amino acids. V lost 7 bases and J 5 bases, leaving 8 bases between the germline ends. Per germline, CDR1 MDHEN and CDR2 SYDVKM. In nucleotides, the CDR3 is TGTGCCAGCACCCAAGGGGAGACCCAGTACTTC. This gives the protein CASTQGETQYF.

Of note for this clonotype: Given the absence of the conserved phenylalanine or tryptophan at the CDR3 end, a read error is likely. This chain links TRBV19 with TRBJ1-2; the match to TRBD1 covers 11 bases. In germline, CDR1 is LNHDA, CDR2 SQIVND (reference sequence). There are 15 residues in the CDR3. The ends lost 6 bases at V and 7 bases at J; junction bases unmatched: 10. CDR3 in DNA: TGTGCCAGTAGGTCGTGGACAGGGGGCGCATCTGGCTACACCGTC. Protein: CASRSWTGGASGYTV.

V gene TRBV12-3 or TRBV12-4 combines with J gene TRBJ2-7; unclear D gene. Trimming took 4 bases from V and 0 from J, leaving 13 bases between them. The CDR3 is made up of 15 amino acids. The CDR3 DNA reads TGTGCCAGCAGTTATGCGGTACCAAGCTCCTACGAGCAGTACTTC. Translation: CASSYAVPSSYEQYF.

The rearrangement joins TRBV6-2 or TRBV6-3 to TRBJ2-5; TRBD2 is a possible D gene (6 bases). CDR3 length: 15 residues. The V gene's germline CDR1 is MNHEY and CDR2 SVGEGT. V lost 1 base and J lost 5, with 14 bases in between. CDR3 protein: CASSYFSLGRETQYF. In DNA, the CDR3 is TGTGCCAGCAGTTACTTCTCGCTGGGGAGGGAGACCCAGTACTTC.

This chain uses TRBV27 with TRBJ2-5, with TRBD1 matching over 7 bases. V gave up 0 bases and J gave up 2 bases; unmatched junction bases: 6. The germline V gene has CDR1 MNHEY and CDR2 SMNVEV (reference sequence). This CDR3 region has 16 residues. The CDR3 DNA reads as TGTGCCAGCAGTTTATCGATAGGGGGACAGCAAGAGACCCAGTACTTC. This translates into CASSLSIGGQQETQYF.

The chain carries TRBV2 and TRBJ2-1; 11 nucleotides line up with TRBD2. The CDR3 covers 15 residues. Unmatched junction bases numbered 5, after V lost 6 bases and J lost 4 bases. Germline V lookup: CDR1 SNHLY, CDR2 FYNNEI. CDR3 region: CASSDSGGEYNEQFF. The CDR3 DNA follows: TGTGCCAGCAGCGATAGCGGGGGGGAGTACAATGAGCAGTTCTTC.

V usage is TRBV2 and J usage is TRBJ2-2; D tentatively fits TRBD1 or TRBD2 (6 bases each). The length of the CDR3 is 13 residues. CDR1 and CDR2 from the germline V gene are SNHLY and FYNNEI. Trimming removed 7 bases at V and 4 bases at J, with 10 bases between. The CDR3 bases are TGTGCCAGCACCGGGGGCATCACCGGGGAGCTGTTTTTT. Amino acids: CASTGGITGELFF.